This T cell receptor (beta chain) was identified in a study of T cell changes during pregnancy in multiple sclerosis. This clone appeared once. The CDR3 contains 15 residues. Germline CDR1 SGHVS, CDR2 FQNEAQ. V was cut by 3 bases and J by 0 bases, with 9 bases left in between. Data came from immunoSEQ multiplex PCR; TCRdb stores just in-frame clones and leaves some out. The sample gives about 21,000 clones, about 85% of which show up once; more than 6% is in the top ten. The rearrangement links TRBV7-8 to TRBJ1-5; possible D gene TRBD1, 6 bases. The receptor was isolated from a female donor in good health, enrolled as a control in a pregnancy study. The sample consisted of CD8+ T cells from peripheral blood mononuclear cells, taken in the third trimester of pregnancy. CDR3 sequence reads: CASSFRGVSNQPQHF. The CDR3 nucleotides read TGTGCCAGCAGCTTCAGGGGAGTTAGCAATCAGCCCCAGCATTTT. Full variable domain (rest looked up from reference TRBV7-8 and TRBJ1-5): GAGVSQSPRYKVAKRGQDVALRCDPISGHVSLFWYQQALGQGPEFLTYFQNEAQLDKSGLPSDRFFAERPEGSVSTLKIQRTQQEDSAVYLCASSFRGVSNQPQHFGDGTRLSIL.